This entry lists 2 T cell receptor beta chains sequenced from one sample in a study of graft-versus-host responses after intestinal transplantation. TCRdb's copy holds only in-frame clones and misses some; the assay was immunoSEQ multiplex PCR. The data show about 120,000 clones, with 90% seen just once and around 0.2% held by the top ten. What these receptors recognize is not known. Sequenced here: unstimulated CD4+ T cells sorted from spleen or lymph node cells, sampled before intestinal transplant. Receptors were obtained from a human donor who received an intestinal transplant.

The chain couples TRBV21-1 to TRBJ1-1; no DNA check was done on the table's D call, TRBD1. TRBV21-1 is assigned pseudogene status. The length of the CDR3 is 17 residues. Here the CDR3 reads CASSTSPGQGSNTEAFF. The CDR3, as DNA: TGTGCCAGCAGCACAAGTCCGGGACAGGGGTCAAACACTGAAGCTTTCTTT.

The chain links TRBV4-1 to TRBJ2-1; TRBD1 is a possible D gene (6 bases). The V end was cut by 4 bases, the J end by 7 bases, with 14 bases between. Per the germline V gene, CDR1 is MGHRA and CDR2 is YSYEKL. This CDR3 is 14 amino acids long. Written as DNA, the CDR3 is TGCGCCAGCAGCCCGATAGGGGGTAGTAATGAGCAGTTCTTC. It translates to CASSPIGGSNEQFF.